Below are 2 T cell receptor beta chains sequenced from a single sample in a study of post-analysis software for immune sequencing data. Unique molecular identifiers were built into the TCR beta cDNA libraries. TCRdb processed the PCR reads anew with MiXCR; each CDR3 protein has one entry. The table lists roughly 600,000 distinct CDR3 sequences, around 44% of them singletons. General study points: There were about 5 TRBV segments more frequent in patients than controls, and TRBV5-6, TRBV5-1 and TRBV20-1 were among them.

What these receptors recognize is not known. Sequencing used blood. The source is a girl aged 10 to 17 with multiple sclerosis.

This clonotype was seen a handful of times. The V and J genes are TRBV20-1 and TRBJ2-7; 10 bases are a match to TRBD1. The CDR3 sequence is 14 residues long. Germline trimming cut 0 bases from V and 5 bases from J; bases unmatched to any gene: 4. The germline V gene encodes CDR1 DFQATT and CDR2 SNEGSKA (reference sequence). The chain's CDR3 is CSARDPGQGDEQYF. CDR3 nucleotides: TGCAGTGCTAGAGATCCAGGACAGGGGGACGAGCAGTACTTC.

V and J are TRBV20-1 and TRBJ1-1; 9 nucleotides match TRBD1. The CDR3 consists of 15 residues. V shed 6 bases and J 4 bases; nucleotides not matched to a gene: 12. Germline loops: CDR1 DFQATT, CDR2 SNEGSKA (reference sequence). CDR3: CSAIKTGGAGTEAFF. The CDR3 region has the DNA TGCAGTGCCATAAAAACAGGGGGCGCAGGCACTGAAGCTTTCTTT.